The sequence of this T cell receptor beta chain was determined in a study of T cells after yellow fever vaccination. Overall study results and limits: A limited proportion of clonotypes was detected within both the CD4 and CD8 compartments. A weaker but faster secondary response was observed, peaking on day 5 versus 15.

Universal primer sites and UMIs were introduced during 5'RACE template-switching synthesis of TCR cDNA. TCRdb called the 5' RACE reads again in MiXCR, with one record for every CDR3 protein. This sample carries approximately 120,000 distinct CDR3 sequences, 7.4% of them seen once, and the ten largest clones take roughly 2.6%. This clonotype has a count of ten or more. The antigen is not known. Trimming took off 5 bases at V and 1 base at J, with 12 bases between the two ends. In germline, CDR1 is SGHAT, CDR2 FQNNGV. This CDR3 is 16 amino acids long. This clonotype was obtained from a man aged 18 to 35 who received the YFV17D yellow fever vaccine. V gene TRBV11-2 combines with J gene TRBJ2-6; D unresolved. The sample here was CD4+ T cells sorted from PBMCs, taken more than 8 days after the first yellow fever vaccination. CDR3 in amino acids: CASSPQALSGANVLTF. The CDR3 DNA follows: TGTGCCAGCAGCCCCCAGGCCCTGTCTGGGGCCAACGTCCTGACTTTC.